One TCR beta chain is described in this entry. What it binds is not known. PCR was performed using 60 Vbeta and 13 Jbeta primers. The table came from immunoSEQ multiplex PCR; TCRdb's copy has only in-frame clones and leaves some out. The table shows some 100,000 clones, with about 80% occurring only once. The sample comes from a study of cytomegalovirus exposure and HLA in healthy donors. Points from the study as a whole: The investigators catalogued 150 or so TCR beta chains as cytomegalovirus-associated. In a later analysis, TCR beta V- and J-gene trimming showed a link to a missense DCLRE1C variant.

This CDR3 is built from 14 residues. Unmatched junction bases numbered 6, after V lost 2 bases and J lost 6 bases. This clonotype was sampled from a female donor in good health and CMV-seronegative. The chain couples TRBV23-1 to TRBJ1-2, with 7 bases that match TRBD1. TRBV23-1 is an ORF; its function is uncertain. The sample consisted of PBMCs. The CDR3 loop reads CASSQPRQGDGYTF. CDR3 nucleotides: TGCGCCAGCAGTCAACCGAGACAGGGCGATGGCTACACCTTC.